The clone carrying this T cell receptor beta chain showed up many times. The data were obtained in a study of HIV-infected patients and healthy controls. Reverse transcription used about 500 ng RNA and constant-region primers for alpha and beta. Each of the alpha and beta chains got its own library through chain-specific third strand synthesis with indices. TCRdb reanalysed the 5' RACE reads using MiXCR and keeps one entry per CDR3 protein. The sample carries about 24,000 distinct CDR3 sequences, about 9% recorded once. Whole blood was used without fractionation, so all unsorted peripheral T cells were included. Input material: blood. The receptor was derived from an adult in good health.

The CDR3 bases are TGTGCCAGCAGTCCAAGAGGACAGGGGGACTTCTATGGCTACACCTTC. Protein: CASSPRGQGDFYGYTF. The chain combines TRBV12-3 or TRBV12-4 with TRBJ1-2; 10 bases are shared with TRBD1. V lost 5 bases, J lost 4 bases, and 10 bases stayed unmatched. This CDR3 is 16 amino acids long.